This record covers a single T cell receptor beta chain. The antigen is not known. The ends were cut back, 0 bases at V and 5 bases at J, with 16 bases in the middle. CDR3 length: 16 residues. From germline, CDR1 is SGHVS and CDR2 FNYEAQ. The entry originates in a study of OX40 agonist ivuxolimab in advanced cancers. General study results and limits: Clonal expansion from baseline to week 6 occurred in both CD4+ and CD8+ T cells. The study found that CD8+ T cells averaged more expanded clones than CD4+.

TCRdb's copy holds only in-frame clones and misses some; the assay was immunoSEQ multiplex PCR. Altogether fewer than 55,000 clones are present, over 80% being singletons, with the ten largest covering about 6.8%. Sample: CD4+ or CD8+ T cells sorted from blood, taken in a trial of the OX40 agonist ivuxolimab. The TCR sequence derives from an adult with an advanced solid tumor such as melanoma, head and neck, liver or kidney cancer. The chain links TRBV7-6 to TRBJ2-5, with D maybe TRBD1 (5 bases). The CDR3 DNA sequence: TGTGCCAGCAGCTTAGCTCCCCCGCAGGGTCGTGAGACCCAGTACTTC. It specifies CASSLAPPQGRETQYF.